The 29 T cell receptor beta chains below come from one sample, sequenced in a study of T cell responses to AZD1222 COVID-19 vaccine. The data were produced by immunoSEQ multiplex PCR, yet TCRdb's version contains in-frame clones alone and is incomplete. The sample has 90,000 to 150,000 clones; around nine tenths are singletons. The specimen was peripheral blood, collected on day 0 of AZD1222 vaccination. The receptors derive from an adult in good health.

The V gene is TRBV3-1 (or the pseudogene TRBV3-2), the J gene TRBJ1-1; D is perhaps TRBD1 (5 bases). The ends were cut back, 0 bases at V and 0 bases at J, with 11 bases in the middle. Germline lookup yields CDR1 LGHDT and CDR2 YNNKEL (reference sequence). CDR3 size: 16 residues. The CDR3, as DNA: TGTGCCAGCAGCCAAGACGGGGCCGGGATGAACACTGAAGCTTTCTTT. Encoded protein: CASSQDGAGMNTEAFF.

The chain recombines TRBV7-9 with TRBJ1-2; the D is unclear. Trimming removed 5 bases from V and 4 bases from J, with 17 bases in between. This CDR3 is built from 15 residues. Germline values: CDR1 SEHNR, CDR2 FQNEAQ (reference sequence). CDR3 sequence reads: CASSEAGPGGYGYTF. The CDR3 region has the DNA TGTGCCAGCAGCGAGGCCGGGCCTGGAGGCTATGGCTACACCTTC. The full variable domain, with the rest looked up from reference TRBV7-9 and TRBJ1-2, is DTGVSQNPRHKITKRGQNVTFRCDPISEHNRLYWYRQTLGQGPEFLTYFQNEAQLEKSRLLSDRFSAERPKGSFSTLEIQRTEQGDSAMYLCASSEAGPGGYGYTFGSGTRLTVV.

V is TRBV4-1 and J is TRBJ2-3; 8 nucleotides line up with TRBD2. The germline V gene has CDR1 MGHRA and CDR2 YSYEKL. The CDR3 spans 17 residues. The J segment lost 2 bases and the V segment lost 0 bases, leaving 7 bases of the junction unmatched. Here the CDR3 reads CASSQEAGVFYTDTQYF. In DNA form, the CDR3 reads TGCGCCAGCAGCCAAGAAGCGGGGGTTTTTTACACAGATACGCAGTATTTT.

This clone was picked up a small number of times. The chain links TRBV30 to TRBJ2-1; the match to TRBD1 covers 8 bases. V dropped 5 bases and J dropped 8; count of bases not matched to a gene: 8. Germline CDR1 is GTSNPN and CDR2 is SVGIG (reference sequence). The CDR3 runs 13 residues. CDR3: CAWDFDRGDEQFF. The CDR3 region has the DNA TGTGCCTGGGATTTCGACAGGGGCGATGAGCAGTTCTTC.

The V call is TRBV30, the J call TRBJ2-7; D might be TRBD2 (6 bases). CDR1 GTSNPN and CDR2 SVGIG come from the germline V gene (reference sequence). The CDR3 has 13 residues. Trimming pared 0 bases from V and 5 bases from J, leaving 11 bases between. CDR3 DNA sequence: TGTGCCTGGAGTGTACGTGGGACTCACGAGCAGTACTTC. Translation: CAWSVRGTHEQYF. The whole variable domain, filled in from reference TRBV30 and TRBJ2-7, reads SQTIHQWPATLVQPVGSPLSLECTVEGTSNPNLYWYRQAAGRGLQLLFYSVGIGQISSEVPQNLSASRPQDRQFILSSKKLLLSDSGFYLCAWSVRGTHEQYFGPGTRLTVT.

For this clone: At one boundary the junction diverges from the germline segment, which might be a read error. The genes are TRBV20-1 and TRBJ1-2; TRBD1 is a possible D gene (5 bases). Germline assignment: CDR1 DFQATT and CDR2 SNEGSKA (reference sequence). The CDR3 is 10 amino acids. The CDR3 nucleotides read TGCAGTGCGAGGGACCCTCCCCCGGCCTTC. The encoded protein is CSARDPPPAF.

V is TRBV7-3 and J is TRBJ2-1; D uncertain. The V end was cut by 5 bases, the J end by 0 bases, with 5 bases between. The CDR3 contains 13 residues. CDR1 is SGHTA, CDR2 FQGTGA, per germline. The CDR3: CASSPPSYNEQFF. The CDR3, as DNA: TGTGCCAGCAGCCCCCCCTCCTACAATGAGCAGTTCTTC.

Here the CDR3 DNA reads TGTGCCAGCAGCCAAGGGACTAGCGGGGGTACAGATACGCAGTATTTT. Protein sequence: CASSQGTSGGTDTQYF. The genes are TRBV4-2 and TRBJ2-3; the match to TRBD2 covers 13 bases. CDR1 is LGHNA, CDR2 YNFKEQ, per germline. The V and J ends lost 1 base and 3 bases, in that order; junction bases with no gene match: 1. The CDR3 extends over 16 amino acids.

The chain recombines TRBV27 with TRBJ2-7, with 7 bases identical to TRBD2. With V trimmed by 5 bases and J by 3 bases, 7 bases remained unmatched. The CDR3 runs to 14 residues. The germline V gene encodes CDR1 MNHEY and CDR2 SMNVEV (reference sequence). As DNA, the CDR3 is TGTGCCAGCAGTCCCCGGGAGGAATTCTACGAGCAGTACTTC. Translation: CASSPREEFYEQYF.

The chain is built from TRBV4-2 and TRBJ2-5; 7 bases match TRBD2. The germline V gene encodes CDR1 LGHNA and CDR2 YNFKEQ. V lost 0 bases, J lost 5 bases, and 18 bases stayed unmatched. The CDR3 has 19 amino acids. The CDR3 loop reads CASSQEIGASGGSRETQYF. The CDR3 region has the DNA TGTGCCAGCAGCCAAGAAATTGGAGCCTCCGGGGGGTCGCGGGAGACCCAGTACTTC.

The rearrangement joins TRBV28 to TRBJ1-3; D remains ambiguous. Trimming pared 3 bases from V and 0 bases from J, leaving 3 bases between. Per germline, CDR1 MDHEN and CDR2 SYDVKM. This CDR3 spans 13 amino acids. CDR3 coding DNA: TGTGCCAGCAGTTTTCTCTCTGGAAACACCATATATTTT. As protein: CASSFLSGNTIYF. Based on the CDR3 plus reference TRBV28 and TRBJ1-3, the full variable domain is DVKVTQSSRYLVKRTGEKVFLECVQDMDHENMFWYRQDPGLGLRLIYFSYDVKMKEKGDIPEGYSVSREKKERFSLILESASTNQTSMYLCASSFLSGNTIYFGEGSWLTVV.

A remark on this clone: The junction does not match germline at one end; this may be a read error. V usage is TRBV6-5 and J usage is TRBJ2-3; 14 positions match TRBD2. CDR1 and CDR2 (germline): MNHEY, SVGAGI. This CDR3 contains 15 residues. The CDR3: CASKGLAGATNTQYF. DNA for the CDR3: TGTGCCAGCAAGGGACTAGCGGGGGCCACAAATACGCAGTATTTT.

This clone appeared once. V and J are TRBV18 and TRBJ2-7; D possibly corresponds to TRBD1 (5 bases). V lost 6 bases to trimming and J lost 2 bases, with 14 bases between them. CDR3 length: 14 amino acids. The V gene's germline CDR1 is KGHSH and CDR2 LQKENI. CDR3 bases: TGTGCCAGCTCCCTCGTGCAGGGAACCTACGAGCAGTACTTC. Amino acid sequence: CASSLVQGTYEQYF.

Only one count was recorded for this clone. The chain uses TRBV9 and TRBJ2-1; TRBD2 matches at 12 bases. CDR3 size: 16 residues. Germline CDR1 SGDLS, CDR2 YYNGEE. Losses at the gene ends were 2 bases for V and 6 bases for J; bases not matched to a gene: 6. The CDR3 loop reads CASSVLAGGPGNEQFF. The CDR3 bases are TGTGCCAGCAGCGTCCTAGCGGGAGGGCCGGGCAATGAGCAGTTCTTC. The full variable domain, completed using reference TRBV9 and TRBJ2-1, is DSGVTQTPKHLITATGQRVTLRCSPRSGDLSVYWYQQSLDQGLQFLIQYYNGEERAKGNILERFSAQQFPDLHSELNLSSLELGDSALYFCASSVLAGGPGNEQFFGPGTRLTVL.

The chain's CDR3 is CASSIRGRTDTQYF. CDR3 DNA: TGTGCCAGCAGTATCAGGGGGCGGACAGATACGCAGTATTTT. The chain recombines TRBV5-4 with TRBJ2-3, with TRBD1 matching over 8 bases. This CDR3 contains 14 residues. Germline trimming cut 5 bases from V and 3 bases from J; bases unmatched to any gene: 5. Germline CDR1 and CDR2: SGHNT and YYREEE (reference sequence).

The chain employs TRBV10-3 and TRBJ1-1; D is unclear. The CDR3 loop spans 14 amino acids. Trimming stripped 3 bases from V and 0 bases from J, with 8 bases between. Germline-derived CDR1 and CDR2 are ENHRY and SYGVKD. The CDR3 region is CAISETPVNTEAFF. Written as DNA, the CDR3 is TGTGCCATCAGTGAAACCCCTGTGAACACTGAAGCTTTCTTT.

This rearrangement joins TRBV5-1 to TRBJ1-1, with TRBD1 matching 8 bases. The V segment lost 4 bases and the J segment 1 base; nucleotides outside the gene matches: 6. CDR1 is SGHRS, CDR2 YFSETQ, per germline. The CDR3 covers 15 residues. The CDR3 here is CASSRLTGGNTEAFF. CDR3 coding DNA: TGCGCCAGCAGCCGCCTCACAGGGGGGAACACTGAAGCTTTCTTT.

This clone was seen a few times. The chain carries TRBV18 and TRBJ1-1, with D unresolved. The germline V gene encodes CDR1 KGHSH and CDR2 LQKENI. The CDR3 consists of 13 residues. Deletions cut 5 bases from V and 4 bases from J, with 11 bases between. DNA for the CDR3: TGTGCCAGCTCAGGTGGGCCCGGCACTGAAGCTTTCTTT. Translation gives CASSGGPGTEAFF.

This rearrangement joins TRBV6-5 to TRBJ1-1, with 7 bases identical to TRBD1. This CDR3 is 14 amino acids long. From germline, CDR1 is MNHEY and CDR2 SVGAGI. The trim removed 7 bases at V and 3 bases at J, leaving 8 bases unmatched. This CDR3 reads CASNKQGLYTEAFF. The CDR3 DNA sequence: TGTGCCAGCAATAAACAGGGGCTGTACACTGAAGCTTTCTTT.

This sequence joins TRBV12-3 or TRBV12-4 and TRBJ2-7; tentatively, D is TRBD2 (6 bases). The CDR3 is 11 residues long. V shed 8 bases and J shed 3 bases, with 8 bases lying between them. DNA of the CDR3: TGTGCCAGCCTCGGGGGCTACGAGCAGTACTTC. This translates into CASLGGYEQYF.

The CDR3 DNA is TGCAGTGCTAGTCCGGGTGAAAAACTGTTTTTT. It encodes CSASPGEKLFF. The rearrangement joins TRBV20-1 to TRBJ1-4, with D uncertain. The CDR3 runs to 11 residues. CDR1 is DFQATT, CDR2 SNEGSKA, per germline (reference sequence). The V and J ends lost 3 bases and 7 bases respectively, with 6 bases between them.

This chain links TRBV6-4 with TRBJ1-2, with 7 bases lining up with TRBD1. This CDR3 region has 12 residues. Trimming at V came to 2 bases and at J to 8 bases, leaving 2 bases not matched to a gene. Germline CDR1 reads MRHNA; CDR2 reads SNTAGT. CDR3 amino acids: CASSDQGVGYTF. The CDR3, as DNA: TGTGCCAGCAGTGACCAGGGGGTGGGCTACACCTTC.

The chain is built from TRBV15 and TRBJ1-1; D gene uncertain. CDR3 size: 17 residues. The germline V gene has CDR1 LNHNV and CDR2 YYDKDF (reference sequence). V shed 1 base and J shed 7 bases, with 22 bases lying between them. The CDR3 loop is CATSRVRHTIAQFEAFF. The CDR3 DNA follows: TGTGCCACCAGCAGAGTCAGACATACCATAGCCCAGTTTGAAGCTTTCTTT.

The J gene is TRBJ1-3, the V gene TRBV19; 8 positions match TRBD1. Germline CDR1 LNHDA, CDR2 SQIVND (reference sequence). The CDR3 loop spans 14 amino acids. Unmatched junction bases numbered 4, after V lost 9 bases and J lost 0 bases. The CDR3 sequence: CASHRGGSGNTIYF. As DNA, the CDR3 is TGTGCCAGCCACAGGGGGGGCTCTGGAAACACCATATATTTT.

The CDR3 here is CASSAQGARTEAFF. The DNA for the CDR3 is TGTGCCAGCAGCGCACAGGGGGCGCGTACTGAAGCTTTCTTT. J is TRBJ1-1 and V is TRBV6-5; 9 positions match TRBD1. Looked up from germline, CDR1 is MNHEY and CDR2 is SVGAGI. The CDR3 runs to 14 residues. Trimming at V came to 6 bases and at J to 5 bases, leaving 7 bases not matched to a gene.

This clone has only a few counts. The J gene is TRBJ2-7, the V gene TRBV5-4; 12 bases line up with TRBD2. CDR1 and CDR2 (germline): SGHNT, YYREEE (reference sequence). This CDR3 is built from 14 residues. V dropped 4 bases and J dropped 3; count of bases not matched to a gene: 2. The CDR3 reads CASSGGLAGYEQYF. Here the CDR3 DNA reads TGTGCCAGCAGCGGGGGACTAGCGGGCTACGAGCAGTACTTC.

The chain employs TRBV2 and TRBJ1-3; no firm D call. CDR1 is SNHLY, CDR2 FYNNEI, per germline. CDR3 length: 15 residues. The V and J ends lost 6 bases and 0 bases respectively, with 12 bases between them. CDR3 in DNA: TGTGCCAGCAGCCCTAGGTCCCACTCTGGAAACACCATATATTTT. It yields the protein CASSPRSHSGNTIYF.

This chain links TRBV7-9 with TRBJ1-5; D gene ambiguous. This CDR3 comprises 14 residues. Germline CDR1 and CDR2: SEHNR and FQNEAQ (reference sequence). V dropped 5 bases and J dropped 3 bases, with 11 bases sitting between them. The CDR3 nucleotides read TGTGCCAGCAGCCTCATAGGGCCCAATCAGCCCCAGCATTTT. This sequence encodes CASSLIGPNQPQHF.

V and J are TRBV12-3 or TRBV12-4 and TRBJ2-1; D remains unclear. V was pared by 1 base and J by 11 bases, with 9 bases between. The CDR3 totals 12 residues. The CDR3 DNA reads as TGTGCCAGCAGTTTAGAGGACGAGAAGCAGTTCTTC. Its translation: CASSLEDEKQFF.